This T cell receptor (beta chain) was sequenced in a study of blood T cell repertoires in COVID-19. Looking at the study overall: T cells, B-cell-depleted T cells, or PBMCs supplied cDNA or gDNA.

The CDR3 is 14 residues long. Germline CDR1 reads ENHRY; CDR2 reads SYGVKD. Between the trimmed V and J ends, which lost 3 bases and 3 bases, there was a span of 12 bases. TCRdb's copy holds only in-frame clones and misses some; the assay was immunoSEQ multiplex PCR. The sample contains approximately 270,000 clones, around 89% of which appear only once. This sequence joins TRBV10-3 and TRBJ2-7, with D possibly matching TRBD2 (5 bases). This receptor was identified in a woman aged 25 to 45 with acute COVID-19. The material sequenced was PBMCs or T cells enriched from blood (not recorded which). The CDR3 DNA reads as TGTGCCATCAGTGAAGAAGCGGAGCGCTACGAGCAGTACTTC. Residues: CAISEEAERYEQYF.